Listed here is a single T cell receptor (beta chain). The germline gives CDR1 MNHEY, CDR2 SMNVEV (reference sequence). This CDR3 region has 16 residues. The V gene lost 0 bases and the J gene lost 4 bases, with 13 bases spanning the gap. These data belong to a study of blood T cell repertoires in COVID-19. The authors' processing: By means of reference gene primer amplification, nucleated cell counts were estimated. Libraries were prepared by immunoSEQ multiplex PCR; TCRdb keeps only in-frame clonotypes and omits some of them. Clone size and the V and J calls come from that table; the DNA yielded D and trimming. Of about 180,000 clones listed, approximately 82% are singletons. All recovered Cohort 3 donors got two negative PCRs, got clearance, or saw symptom resolution.

The rearrangement uses TRBV27 and TRBJ1-5; no clear D. The TCR was taken from a man aged 45-60 years who had recovered from COVID-19. Input material: PBMCs or T cells enriched from blood (not recorded which). The CDR3 DNA reads TGTGCCAGCAGTTTATCAGCCGGGGTTGGTAATCAGCCCCAGCATTTT. It translates to CASSLSAGVGNQPQHF.